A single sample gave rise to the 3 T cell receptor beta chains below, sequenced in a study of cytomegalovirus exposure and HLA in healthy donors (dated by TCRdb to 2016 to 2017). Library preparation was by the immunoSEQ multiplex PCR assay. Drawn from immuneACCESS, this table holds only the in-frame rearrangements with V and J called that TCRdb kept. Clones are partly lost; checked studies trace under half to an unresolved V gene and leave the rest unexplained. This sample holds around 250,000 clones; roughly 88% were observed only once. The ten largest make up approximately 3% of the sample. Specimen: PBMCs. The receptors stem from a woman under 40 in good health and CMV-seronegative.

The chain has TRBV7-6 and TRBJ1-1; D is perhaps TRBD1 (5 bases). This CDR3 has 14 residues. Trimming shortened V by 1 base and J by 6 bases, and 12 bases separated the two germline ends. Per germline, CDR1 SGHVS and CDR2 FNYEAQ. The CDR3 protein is CASSLGGGIAEAFF. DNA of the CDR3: TGTGCCAGCAGCTTAGGGGGCGGAATCGCTGAAGCTTTCTTT.

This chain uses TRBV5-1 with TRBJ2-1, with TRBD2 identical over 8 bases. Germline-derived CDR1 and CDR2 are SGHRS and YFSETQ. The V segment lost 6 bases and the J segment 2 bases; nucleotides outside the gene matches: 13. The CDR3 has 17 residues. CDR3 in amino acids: CASIRGVSGGTYNEQFF. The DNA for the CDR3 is TGCGCCAGCATCAGGGGCGTCAGCGGGGGTACCTACAATGAGCAGTTCTTC.

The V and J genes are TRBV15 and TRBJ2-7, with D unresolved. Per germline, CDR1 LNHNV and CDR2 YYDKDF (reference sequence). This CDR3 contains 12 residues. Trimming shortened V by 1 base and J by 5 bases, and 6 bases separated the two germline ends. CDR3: CATSRAQDEQYF. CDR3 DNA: TGTGCCACCAGCAGAGCCCAGGACGAGCAGTACTTC.